The 2 T cell receptor beta chains presented below share a single source sample, sequenced in a study of blood T cell repertoires in COVID-19. Sequenced by immunoSEQ multiplex PCR; TCRdb stores in-frame clones only, minus some. The sample has about 99,000 clones; approximately 85% are singletons. Sequencing was performed on peripheral blood. The receptors were sampled from a woman of 80 years or more with active or convalescent COVID-19.

The chain joins TRBV18 to TRBJ1-6, with 7 bases matching TRBD1. The CDR3 runs to 17 residues. V gave up 3 bases and J gave up 4 bases; unmatched junction bases: 9. The germline CDR1 and CDR2 sequences are KGHSH and LQKENI. Here the CDR3 reads CASSPTTGITYNSPLHF. CDR3 DNA sequence: TGTGCCAGCTCACCTACGACAGGGATAACTTATAATTCACCCCTCCACTTT.

V and J are TRBV6-2 or TRBV6-3 and TRBJ2-6; 8 bases map to TRBD2. This CDR3 is built from 16 residues. Trimming at V came to 0 bases and at J to 5 bases, leaving 3 bases not matched to a gene. Germline CDR1 and CDR2: MNHEY and SVGEGT. DNA of the CDR3: TGTGCCAGCAGTTACTCTGCGGGGGGCTGGGCCAACGTCCTGACTTTC. Its translation: CASSYSAGGWANVLTF.